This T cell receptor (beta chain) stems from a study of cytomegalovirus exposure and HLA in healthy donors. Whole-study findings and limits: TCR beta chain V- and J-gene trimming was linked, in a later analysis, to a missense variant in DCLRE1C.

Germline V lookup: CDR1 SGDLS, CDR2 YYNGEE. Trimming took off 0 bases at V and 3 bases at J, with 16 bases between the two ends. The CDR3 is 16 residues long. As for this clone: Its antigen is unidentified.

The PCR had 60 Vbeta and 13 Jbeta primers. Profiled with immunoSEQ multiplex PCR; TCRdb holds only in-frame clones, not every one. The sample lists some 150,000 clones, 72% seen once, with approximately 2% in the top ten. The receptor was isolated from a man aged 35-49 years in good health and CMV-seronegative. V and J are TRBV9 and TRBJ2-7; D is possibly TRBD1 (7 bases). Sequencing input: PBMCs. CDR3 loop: CASSVEEGAPGYEQYF. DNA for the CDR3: TGTGCCAGCAGCGTAGAGGAGGGGGCCCCGGGCTACGAGCAGTACTTC.